This paragraph reports one T cell receptor (beta chain). This specimen comes from a study of T cell changes during pregnancy in multiple sclerosis. The V gene lost 2 bases and the J gene lost 6 bases, with 17 bases spanning the gap. This CDR3 has 16 amino acids. CDR1 is LGHNA and CDR2 is YSLEER in the germline V gene. Assay used: immunoSEQ multiplex PCR; TCRdb lists only in-frame clones, some missing. This sample has under 70,000 clones, with roughly 92% found just once. The sample consisted of peripheral blood, taken in the third trimester of pregnancy. This receptor was identified in a female donor in good health, enrolled as a control in a pregnancy study. The chain has TRBV4-3 and TRBJ2-1; a weak D match, TRBD2 (6 bases). CDR3 nucleotide sequence: TGCGCCAGCAGCCAAAGATCCGGGACTCTTTTCAATGAGCAGTTCTTC. Translated: CASSQRSGTLFNEQFF.